A selection of T cell receptor beta chains follows, all from one sample in a study of T cell repertoires in cytomegalovirus infection. TCRdb recomputed calls from the reads with MiXCR, one row per CDR3 protein. This table has approximately 490,000 distinct CDR3 sequences, about 11% appearing once. Sequencing input: PBMCs. The receptor source for this set is a human donor in good health (CMV status not recorded). Some clones in this sample may be carry-over from other donors' samples. CDR3s include the opening cysteine and the closing phenylalanine or tryptophan. A D gene is named only where the DNA matches it firmly. The listing skips clone size in some rows; elsewhere it reads once, few, many or a size class.

j_call clone_size v_call d_call cdr3_nt cdr3_aa
TRBJ2-3 - TRBV5-6 - TGTGCCAGCAGCTTGGATGGGCTCAGGGACACAGATACGCAGTATTTT CASSLDGLRDTDTQYF
TRBJ2-5 many TRBV6-2/TRBV6-3 TRBD1 TGTGCCAGCACCTACAGGGGTTTAGGGGGAGAGACCCAGTACTTC CASTYRGLGGETQYF
TRBJ2-7 - TRBV20-1 TRBD1 TGCAGTGTCCTCGACAGGGGAAAGTACGAGCAGTACTTC CSVLDRGKYEQYF
TRBJ1-1 many TRBV19 TRBD1 TGTGCCAGTAGTGTTGACAGGGGTCGCACTGAAGCTTTCTTT CASSVDRGRTEAFF
TRBJ2-7 - TRBV28 TRBD1 TGTGCCAGCATAAACCCCGGGACAGGGAAGTCTGACGAGCAGTACTTC CASINPGTGKSDEQYF
TRBJ1-4 many TRBV11-2 - TGTGCCAGCAGCTTAGCCGGTCCTATTGGGGAAAAACTGTTTTTT CASSLAGPIGEKLFF
TRBJ2-6 few TRBV3-1 TRBD2 TGTGCCAGCAGCCTGAAGCGGGAGCGGCTTGGGGCCAACGTCCTGACTTTC CASSLKRERLGANVLTF
TRBJ2-1 many TRBV7-2 TRBD2 TGTGCCAGCAGCTTAGGATGGGGGACTAGCGGGAGAAATGAGCAGTTCTTC CASSLGWGTSGRNEQFF
TRBJ2-3 many TRBV7-6 - TGTGCCAGCAGCTTAGCGTTAGAAGGTCTTGCAGATACGCAGTATTTT CASSLALEGLADTQYF
TRBJ1-2 many TRBV12-3/TRBV12-4 - TGTGCCAGCAGTCCGGACCCAGGGTTTGGAGGCTACACCTTC CASSPDPGFGGYTF
TRBJ2-1 many TRBV13 TRBD2 TGTGCCAGCAGCTCACTAGCGGGAGGCTATGAGCAGTTCTTC CASSSLAGGYEQFF
TRBJ2-7 - TRBV7-9 TRBD1 TGTGCCAGCAGCTTACCTTGGGACAGGGGCCGGTCCTACGAGCAGTACTTC CASSLPWDRGRSYEQYF
TRBJ2-2 many TRBV12-5 - TGTGCTAGTGGTTTCAGGATTGGGAACACCGGGGAGCTGTTTTTT CASGFRIGNTGELFF
TRBJ1-1 - TRBV7-9 TRBD1 TGTGCCAGCAGCCCCGGACAGGGGATAGCTGAAGCTTTCTTT CASSPGQGIAEAFF
TRBJ1-2 many TRBV5-6 - TGTGCCAGCAGCCCAGGGACGCTCCGCTATGGCTACACCTTC CASSPGTLRYGYTF
TRBJ2-2 many TRBV7-3 TRBD2 TGTGCCAGCAGCGGACGCGGGGGGACCGGGGAGCTGTTTTTT CASSGRGGTGELFF
TRBJ1-1 few TRBV20-1 - TGCAGTGCTATATCAGGGGCCACTGAAGCTTTCTTT CSAISGATEAFF
TRBJ1-6 - TRBV15 - TGTGCCACCAGCAGAGATAGGGCTTCTCCGACACCCCTCCACTTT CATSRDRASPTPLHF
TRBJ2-3 many TRBV5-5 TRBD2 TGTGCCAGCAGCTCGACTAGCACTACAGATACGCAGTATTTT CASSSTSTTDTQYF
TRBJ1-2 many TRBV15 - TGTGCCACCAGCAGTGGCGGAGACTATGGCTACACCTTC CATSSGGDYGYTF
TRBJ1-4 many TRBV4-2 - TGTGCCAGCAGCCAAAGTGATTCTGCAACTAATGAAAAACTGTTTTTT CASSQSDSATNEKLFF
TRBJ1-1 many TRBV10-3 - TGTGCCATCAGTGAGTCATCACAGGTGAGGACTGAAGCTTTCTTT CAISESSQVRTEAFF
TRBJ2-3 - TRBV24-1 TRBD2 TGTGCCACCAGTGCCCCGGGAGGACGCACAGATACGCAGTATTTT CATSAPGGRTDTQYF
TRBJ2-7 many TRBV7-8 - TGTGCCAGCAGCTTAGTGGTGGGCAGCCCGAGCTCCTACGAGCAGTACTTC CASSLVVGSPSSYEQYF
TRBJ2-7 - TRBV20-1 - TGCAGGGCAGCATCTTTCGGTGGGAGCTCCTACGAGCAGTACTTC CRAASFGGSSYEQYF